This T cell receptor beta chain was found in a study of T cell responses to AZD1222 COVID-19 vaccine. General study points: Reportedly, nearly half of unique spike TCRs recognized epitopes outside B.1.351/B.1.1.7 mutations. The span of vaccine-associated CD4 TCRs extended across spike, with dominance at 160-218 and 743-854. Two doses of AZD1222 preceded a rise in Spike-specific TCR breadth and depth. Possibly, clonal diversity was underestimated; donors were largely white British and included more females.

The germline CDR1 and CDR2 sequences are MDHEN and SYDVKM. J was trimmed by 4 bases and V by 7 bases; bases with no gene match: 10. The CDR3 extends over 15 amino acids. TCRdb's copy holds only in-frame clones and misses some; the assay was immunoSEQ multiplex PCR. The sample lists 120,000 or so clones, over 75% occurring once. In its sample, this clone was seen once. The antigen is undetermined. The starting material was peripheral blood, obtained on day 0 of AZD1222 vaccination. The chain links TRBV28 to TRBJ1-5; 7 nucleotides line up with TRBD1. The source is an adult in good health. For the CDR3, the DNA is TGTGCCAGCACGGTGGGAGACAGGGAAAATCAGCCCCAGCATTTT. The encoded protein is CASTVGDRENQPQHF. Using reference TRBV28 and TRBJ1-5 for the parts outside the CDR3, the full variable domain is DVKVTQSSRYLVKRTGEKVFLECVQDMDHENMFWYRQDPGLGLRLIYFSYDVKMKEKGDIPEGYSVSREKKERFSLILESASTNQTSMYLCASTVGDRENQPQHFGDGTRLSIL.